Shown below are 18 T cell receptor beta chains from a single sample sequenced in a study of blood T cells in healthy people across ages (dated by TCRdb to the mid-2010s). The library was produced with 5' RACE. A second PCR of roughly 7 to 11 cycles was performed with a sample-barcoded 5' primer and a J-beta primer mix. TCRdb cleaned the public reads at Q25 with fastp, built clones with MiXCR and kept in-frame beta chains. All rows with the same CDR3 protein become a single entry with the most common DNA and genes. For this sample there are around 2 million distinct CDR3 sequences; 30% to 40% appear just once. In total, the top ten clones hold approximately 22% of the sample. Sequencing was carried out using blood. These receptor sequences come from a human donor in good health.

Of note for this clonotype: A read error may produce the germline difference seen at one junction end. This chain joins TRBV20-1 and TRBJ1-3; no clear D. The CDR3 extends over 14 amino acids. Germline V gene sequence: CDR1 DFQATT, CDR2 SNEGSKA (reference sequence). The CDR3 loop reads CSVGERVSGNTTYF. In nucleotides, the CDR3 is TGCAGTGTTGGGGAGAGAGTCTCTGGAAACACCACATATTTT.

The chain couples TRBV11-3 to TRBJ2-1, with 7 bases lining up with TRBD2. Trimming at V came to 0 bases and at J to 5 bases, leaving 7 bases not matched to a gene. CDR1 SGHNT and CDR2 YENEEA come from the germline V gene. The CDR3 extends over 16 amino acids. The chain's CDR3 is CASSLDSSGGDNEQFF. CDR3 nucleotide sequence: TGTGCCAGCAGCTTAGACTCCTCTGGGGGGGACAATGAGCAGTTCTTC.

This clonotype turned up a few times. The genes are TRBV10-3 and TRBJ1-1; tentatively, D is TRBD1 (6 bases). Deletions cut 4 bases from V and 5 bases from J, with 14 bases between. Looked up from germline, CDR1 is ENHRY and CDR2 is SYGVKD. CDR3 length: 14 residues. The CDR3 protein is CAISARTDPTEAFF. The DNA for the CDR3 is TGTGCCATCAGTGCCCGGACAGATCCAACTGAAGCTTTCTTT.

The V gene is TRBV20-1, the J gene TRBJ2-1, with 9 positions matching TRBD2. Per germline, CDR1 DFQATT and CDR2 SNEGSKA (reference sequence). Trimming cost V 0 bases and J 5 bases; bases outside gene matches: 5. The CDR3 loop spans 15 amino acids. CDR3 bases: TGCAGTGCTAGAGACCTAGCGGGGAGCGACAATGAGCAGTTCTTC. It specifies CSARDLAGSDNEQFF.

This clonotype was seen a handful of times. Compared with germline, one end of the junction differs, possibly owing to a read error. CDR3 sequence: CASSQGLPSYNEQFF. In DNA form, the CDR3 reads TGTGCCAGCAGCCAGGGACTGCCTTCCTACAATGAGCAGTTCTTC. The chain joins TRBV4-1 to TRBJ2-1, with a possible D match to TRBD2 (6 bases). Germline V lookup: CDR1 MGHRA, CDR2 YSYEKL. CDR3 size: 15 residues.

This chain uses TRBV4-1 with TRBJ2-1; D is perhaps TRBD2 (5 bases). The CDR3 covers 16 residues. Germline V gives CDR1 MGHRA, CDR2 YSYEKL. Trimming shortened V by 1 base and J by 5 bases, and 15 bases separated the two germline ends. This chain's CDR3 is CASSQGRFGRNNEQFF. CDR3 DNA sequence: TGCGCCAGCAGCCAAGGGAGGTTCGGTAGAAACAATGAGCAGTTCTTC.

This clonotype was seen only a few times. DNA of the CDR3: TGTGCCAGCAGCAAAAGGAACAGACTGCAAGAGACCCAGTACTTC. It translates to CASSKRNRLQETQYF. The chain is built from TRBV21-1 and TRBJ2-5. TRBV21-1 counts as a pseudogene. This CDR3 is 15 amino acids long.

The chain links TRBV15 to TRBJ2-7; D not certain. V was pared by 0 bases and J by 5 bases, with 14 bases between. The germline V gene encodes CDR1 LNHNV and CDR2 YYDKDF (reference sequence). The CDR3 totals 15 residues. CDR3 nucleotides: TGTGCCACCAGCAGAGATGATGGCTCTTCCCACGAGCAGTACTTC. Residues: CATSRDDGSSHEQYF.

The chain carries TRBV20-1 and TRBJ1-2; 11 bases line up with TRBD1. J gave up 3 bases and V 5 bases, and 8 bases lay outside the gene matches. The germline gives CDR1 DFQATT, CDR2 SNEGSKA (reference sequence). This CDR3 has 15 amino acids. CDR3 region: CSAWTGGGIYYGYTF. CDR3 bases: TGCAGTGCTTGGACAGGGGGCGGAATCTACTATGGCTACACCTTC.

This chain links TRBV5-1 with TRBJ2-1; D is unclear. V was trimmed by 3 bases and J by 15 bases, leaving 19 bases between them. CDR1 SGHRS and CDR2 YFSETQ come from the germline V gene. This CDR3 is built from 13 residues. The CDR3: CASSSRTLPGWFF. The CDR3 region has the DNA TGCGCCAGCAGCTCCAGGACCCTACCAGGCTGGTTCTTC.

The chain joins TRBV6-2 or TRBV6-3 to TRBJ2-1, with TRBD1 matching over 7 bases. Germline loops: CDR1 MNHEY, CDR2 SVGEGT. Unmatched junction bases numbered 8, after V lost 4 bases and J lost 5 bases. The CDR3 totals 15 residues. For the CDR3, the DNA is TGTGCCAGCAGTTTCCCGACAGGGATGGACAATGAGCAGTTCTTC. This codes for CASSFPTGMDNEQFF.

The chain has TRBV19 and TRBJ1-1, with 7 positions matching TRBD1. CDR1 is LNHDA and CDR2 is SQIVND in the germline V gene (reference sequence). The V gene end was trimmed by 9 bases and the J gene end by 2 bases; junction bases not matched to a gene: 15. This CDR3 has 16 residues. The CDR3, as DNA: TGTGCCAGCCTGCTGGGTGCGGACAGGCCTAACACTGAAGCTTTCTTT. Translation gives CASLLGADRPNTEAFF.

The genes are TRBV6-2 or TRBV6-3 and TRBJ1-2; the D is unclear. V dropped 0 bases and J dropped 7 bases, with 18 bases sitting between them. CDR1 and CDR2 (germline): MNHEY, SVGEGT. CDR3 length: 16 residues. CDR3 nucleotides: TGTGCCAGCAGTTACTCGAGAGGGTTGGTGACGGTTGGCTACACCTTC. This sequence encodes CASSYSRGLVTVGYTF.

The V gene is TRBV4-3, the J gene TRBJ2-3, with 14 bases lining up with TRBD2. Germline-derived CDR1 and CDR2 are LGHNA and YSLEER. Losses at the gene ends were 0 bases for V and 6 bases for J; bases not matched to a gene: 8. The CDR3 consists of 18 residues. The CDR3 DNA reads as TGCGCCAGCAGCCAAGAGATTGGGACTAGCGGGGGACCTGATACGCAGTATTTT. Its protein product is CASSQEIGTSGGPDTQYF.

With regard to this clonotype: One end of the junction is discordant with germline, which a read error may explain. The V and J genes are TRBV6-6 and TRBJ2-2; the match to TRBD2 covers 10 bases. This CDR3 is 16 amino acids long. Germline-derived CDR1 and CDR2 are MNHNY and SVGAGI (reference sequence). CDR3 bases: TGCGCCAGCCGTCCCACCTCAGCGGGGGGGCCCGGGGAGCTGTTTTTT. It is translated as CASRPTSAGGPGELFF.

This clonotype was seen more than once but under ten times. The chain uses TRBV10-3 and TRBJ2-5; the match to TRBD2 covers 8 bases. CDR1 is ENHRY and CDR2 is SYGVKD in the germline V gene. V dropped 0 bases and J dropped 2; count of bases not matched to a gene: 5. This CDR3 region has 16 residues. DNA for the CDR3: TGTGCCATCAGTGAGTCTCAGCGGGGGACTCAAGAGACCCAGTACTTC. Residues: CAISESQRGTQETQYF.

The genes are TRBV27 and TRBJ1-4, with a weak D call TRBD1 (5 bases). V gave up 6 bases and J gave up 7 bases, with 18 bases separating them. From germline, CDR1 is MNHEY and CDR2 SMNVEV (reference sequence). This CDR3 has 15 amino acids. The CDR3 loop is CASSILGGQGEKLFF. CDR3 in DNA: TGTGCCAGCAGCATTCTGGGGGGTCAGGGTGAAAAACTGTTTTTT.

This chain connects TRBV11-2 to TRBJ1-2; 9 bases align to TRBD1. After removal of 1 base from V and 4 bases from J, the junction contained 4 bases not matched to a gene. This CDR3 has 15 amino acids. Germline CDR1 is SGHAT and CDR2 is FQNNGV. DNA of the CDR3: TGTGCCAGCAGCTTAGGGACAGGGGACATCTATGGCTACACCTTC. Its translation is CASSLGTGDIYGYTF.